These T cell receptor beta chains were read from a single sample in a study of CD8 T cells in ankylosing spondylitis. From the 5' RACE reads, TCRdb called clonotypes with MiXCR, one entry per CDR3 protein. Among around 490,000 distinct CDR3 sequences listed, about 5.4% were seen once. Source material: blood, either unsorted or a sorted T cell fraction (not recorded which). The receptor source for this set is a male donor with ankylosing spondylitis. Each CDR3 is given with its conserved first and last residue. Each record gives: clone size, D gene, J gene, V gene, CDR3 DNA, CDR3 protein. The D gene is left open where the match is weak. Size is stated for part of the rows, as once, few or many counts, or as a class when the clone is expanded.

many	-	TRBJ1-1	TRBV20-1	TGCAGTGCTAGCGCAGACTTGAACACTGAAGCTTTCTTT	CSASADLNTEAFF
many	TRBD2	TRBJ2-1	TRBV5-1	TGCGCCAGCCGCCGCGGGAGTGCCGATGAGCAGTTCTTC	CASRRGSADEQFF
many	-	TRBJ1-1	TRBV5-8	TGTGCCAGCAGCCCATGGGGGGGCCTTGGGAACACTGAAGCTTTCTTT	CASSPWGGLGNTEAFF
many	TRBD2	TRBJ2-5	TRBV20-1	TGCAGTGCTAGGGCGGGAGTTTTGCGAGAGACCCAGTACTTC	CSARAGVLRETQYF
many	-	TRBJ2-6	TRBV6-1	TGTGCCAGCAGTCAAAGACGGGGGCTGTCTGGGGCCAACGTCCTGACTTTC	CASSQRRGLSGANVLTF
many	-	TRBJ2-1	TRBV28	TGTGCCAGCAGTTCACCGAGGTCCCGTTTTGTGGATGAGCAGTTCTTC	CASSSPRSRFVDEQFF
many	TRBD1	TRBJ1-3	TRBV12-3/TRBV12-4	TGTGCCAGCCAGCCCGGACAGGGAAGGCCCGGGTCCGGAAACACCATATATTTT	CASQPGQGRPGSGNTIYF
many	TRBD1	TRBJ1-5	TRBV24-1	TGTGCCACCAGTGACAGGGGGAATCAGCCCCAGCATTTT	CATSDRGNQPQHF
-	-	TRBJ2-3	TRBV11-2	TGTGCCAGCAGCTTAGAATCCGGGACTACGCAGTATTTT	CASSLESGTTQYF
many	-	TRBJ1-1	TRBV6-6	TGTGCCAGCAGTGCAAGTCCGTCGGCTTTCTTT	CASSASPSAFF
many	-	TRBJ1-1	TRBV7-2	TGTGCCAGCAGCCCAAGGGTCCAGACTGAAGCTTTCTTT	CASSPRVQTEAFF
many	-	TRBJ2-3	TRBV6-1	TGTGCCAGCAGTGAAGTCGGCCCACGCACAGATACGCAGTATTTT	CASSEVGPRTDTQYF